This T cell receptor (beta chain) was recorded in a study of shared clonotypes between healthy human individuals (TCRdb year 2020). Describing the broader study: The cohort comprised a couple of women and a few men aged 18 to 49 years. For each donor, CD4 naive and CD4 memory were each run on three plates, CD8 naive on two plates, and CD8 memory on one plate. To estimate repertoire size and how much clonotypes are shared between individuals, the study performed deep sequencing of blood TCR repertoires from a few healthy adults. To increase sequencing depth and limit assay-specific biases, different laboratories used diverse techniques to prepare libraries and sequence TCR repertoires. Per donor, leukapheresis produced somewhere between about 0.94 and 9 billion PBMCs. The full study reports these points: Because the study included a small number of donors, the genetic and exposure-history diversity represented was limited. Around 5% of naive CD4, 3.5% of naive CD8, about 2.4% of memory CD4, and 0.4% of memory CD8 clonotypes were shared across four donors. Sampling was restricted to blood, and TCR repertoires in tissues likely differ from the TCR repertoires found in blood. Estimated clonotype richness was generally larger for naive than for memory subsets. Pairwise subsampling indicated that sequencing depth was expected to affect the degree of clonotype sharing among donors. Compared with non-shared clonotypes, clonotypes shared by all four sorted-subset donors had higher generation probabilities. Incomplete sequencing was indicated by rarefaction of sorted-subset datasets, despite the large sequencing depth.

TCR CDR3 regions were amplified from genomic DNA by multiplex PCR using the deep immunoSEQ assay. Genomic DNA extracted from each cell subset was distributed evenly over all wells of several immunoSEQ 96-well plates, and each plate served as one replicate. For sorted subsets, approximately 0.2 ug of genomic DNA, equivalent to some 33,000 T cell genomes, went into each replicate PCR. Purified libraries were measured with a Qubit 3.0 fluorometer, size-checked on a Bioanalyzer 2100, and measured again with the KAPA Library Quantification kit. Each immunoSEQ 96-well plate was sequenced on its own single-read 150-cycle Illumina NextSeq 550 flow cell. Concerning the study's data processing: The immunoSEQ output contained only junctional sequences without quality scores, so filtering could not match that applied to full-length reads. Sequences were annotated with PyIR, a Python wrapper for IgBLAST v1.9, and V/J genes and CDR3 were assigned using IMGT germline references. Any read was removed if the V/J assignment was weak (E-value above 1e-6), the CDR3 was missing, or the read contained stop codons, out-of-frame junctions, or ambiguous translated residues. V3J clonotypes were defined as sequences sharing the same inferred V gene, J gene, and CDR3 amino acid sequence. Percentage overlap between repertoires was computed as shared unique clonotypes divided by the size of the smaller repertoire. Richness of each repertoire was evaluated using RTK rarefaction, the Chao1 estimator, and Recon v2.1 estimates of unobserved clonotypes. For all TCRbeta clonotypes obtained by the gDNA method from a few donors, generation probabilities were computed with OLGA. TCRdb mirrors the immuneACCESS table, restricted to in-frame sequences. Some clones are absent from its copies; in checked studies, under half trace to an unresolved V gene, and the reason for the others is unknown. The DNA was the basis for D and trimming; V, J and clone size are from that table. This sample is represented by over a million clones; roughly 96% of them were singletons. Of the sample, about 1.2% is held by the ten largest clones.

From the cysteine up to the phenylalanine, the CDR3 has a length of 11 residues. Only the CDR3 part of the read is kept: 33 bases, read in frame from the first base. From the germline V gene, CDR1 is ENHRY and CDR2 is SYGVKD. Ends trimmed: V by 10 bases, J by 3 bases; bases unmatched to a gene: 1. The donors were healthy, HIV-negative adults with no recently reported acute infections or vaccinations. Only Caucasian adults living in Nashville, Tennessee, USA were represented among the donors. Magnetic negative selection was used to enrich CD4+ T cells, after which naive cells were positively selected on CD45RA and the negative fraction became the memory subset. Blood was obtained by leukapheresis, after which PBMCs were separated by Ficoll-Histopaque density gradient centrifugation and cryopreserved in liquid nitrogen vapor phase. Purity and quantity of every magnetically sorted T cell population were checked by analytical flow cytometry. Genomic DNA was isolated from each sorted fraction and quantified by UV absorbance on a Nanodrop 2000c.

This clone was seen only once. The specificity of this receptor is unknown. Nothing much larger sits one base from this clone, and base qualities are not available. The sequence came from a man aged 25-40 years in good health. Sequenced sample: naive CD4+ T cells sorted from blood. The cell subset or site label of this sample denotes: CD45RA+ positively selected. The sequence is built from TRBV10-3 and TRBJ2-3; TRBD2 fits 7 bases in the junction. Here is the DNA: TGTGCCACTAGCGGTACAGATACGCAGTATTTT. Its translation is CATSGTDTQYF.